This T cell receptor (beta chain) was sequenced for a study of metastatic and nonmetastatic thyroid tumors (TCRdb year 2020). Context from the whole study: For patients with malignant and with benign thyroid disease, the researchers compared repertoires between peripheral blood samples and tumor or nodule tissue samples. Summary of the overall study and its limitations: In both blood and tumor samples, TCR beta diversity was reported to be significantly higher in malignant tumors than in benign nodules.

This clone was recorded many times. Its antigen remains unidentified. Base quality data are lacking; no much larger clone is found one base away. The library was produced with PCR. Reads for this sample came from an Illumina HiSeq 4000. High-throughput sequencing was used to profile the CDR3 region of the TCR beta-chain in every patient. The original pipeline was this. The researchers built a classifier to tell apart papillary thyroid cancer patients with distant metastasis, based on CDR3 differences among clinicopathological groups. To measure repertoire diversity the researchers used the Shannon index, while the Morisita-Horn index served to gauge how similar the tumor and blood repertoires were. TCRdb itself trimmed the public reads at Q25 with fastp, ran MiXCR and retained productive beta chains. TCRdb, not the authors, supplied the V and J calls. The sample table records about 39,000 clones; over 15% of these occur just once. Roughly 15% of the sample is held by the ten biggest clonotypes.

No patient had received any treatment before thyroid surgery. Using T-cell receptor beta sequencing, the study looked back at clinical samples from patients collected from about 2011 to 2019. Via the germline V gene (reference sequence), CDR1 is LNHDA and CDR2 SQIVND. The CDR3 runs 13 amino acids, cysteine and phenylalanine included. Only the CDR3 DNA stays, 39 bases, in frame from base 1. V trim: 7 bases; J trim: 3 bases; unmatched bases: 6. The specimen was tumor tissue. This chain joins TRBV19 to TRBJ2-7; TRBD1 matches 7 bases in the middle. This receptor was taken from a female donor with papillary thyroid cancer or a benign thyroid nodule (not recorded which). Some clones in this sample may be carry-over from other donors' samples. The CDR3 here reads CASTDRDNYEQYF. The nucleotides are TGTGCCAGTACTGACAGGGACAACTACGAGCAGTACTTC.